This T cell receptor beta chain was obtained from a study of shared clonotypes between healthy human individuals. TCRdb keeps only in-frame clones here, not all; method: immunoSEQ multiplex PCR. The sample yields 190,000 or so clones, about 68% seen once. This CDR3 has 14 residues. Germline lookup yields CDR1 MDHEN and CDR2 SYDVKM. The trim removed 3 bases at V and 4 bases at J, leaving 5 bases unmatched. As regards this clone: Its specificity is unknown.

Study-wide points: All-four-donor shared clonotypes had higher generation probabilities than non-shared clonotypes did.

The TCR comes from a man under 40 in good health. The V call is TRBV28, the J call TRBJ2-7, with TRBD2 matching 8 bases. The material sequenced was memory CD4+ T cells sorted from blood. Indicated subset: CD45RA-negative fraction. DNA of the CDR3: TGTGCCAGCAGTTTTAGCGGGACGGGGTACGAGCAGTACTTC. The encoded protein is CASSFSGTGYEQYF.